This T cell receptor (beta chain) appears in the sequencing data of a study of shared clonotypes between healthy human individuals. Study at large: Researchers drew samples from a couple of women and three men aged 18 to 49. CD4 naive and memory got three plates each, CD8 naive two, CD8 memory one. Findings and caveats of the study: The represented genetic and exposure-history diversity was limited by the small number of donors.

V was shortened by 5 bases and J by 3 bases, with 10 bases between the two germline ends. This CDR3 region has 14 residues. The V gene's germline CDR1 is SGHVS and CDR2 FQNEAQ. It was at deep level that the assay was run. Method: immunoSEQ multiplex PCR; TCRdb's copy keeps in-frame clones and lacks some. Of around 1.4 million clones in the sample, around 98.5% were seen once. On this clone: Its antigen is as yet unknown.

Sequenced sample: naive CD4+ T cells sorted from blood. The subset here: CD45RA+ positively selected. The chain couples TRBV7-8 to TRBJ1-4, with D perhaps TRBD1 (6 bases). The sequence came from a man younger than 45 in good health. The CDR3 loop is CASSSWTANEKLFF. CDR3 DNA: TGTGCCAGCAGCAGCTGGACAGCTAATGAAAAACTGTTTTTT.